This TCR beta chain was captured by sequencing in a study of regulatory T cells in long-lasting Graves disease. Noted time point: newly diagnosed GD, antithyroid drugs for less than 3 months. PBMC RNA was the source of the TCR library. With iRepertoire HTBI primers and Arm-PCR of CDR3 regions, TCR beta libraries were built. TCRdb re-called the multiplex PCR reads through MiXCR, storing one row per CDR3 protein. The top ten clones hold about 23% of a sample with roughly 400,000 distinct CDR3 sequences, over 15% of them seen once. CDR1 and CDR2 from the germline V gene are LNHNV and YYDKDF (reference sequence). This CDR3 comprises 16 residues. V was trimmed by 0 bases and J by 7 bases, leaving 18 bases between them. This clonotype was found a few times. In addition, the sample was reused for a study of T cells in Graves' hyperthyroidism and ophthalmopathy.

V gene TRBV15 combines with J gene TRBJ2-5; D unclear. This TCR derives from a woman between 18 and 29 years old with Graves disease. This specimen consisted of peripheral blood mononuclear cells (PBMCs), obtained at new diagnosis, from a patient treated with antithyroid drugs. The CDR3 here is CATSRDIRTSRGTQYF. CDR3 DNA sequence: TGTGCCACCAGCAGAGATATCCGAACTTCCCGAGGGACCCAGTACTTC.